This T cell receptor beta chain was sequenced in a study of PD-1 blockade in classical Hodgkin lymphoma. Study-wide points: With CD4+ cells, TCR diversity rose significantly by C4D1, but not with CD8+ cells. For complete responders, baseline diversity was comparable to that of newly diagnosed patients.

Regarding time point: cycle 4 day 1 (C4D1), after 6 weeks of nivolumab. After autologous stem cell transplantation all patients relapsed, and prior brentuximab vedotin exposure differed between cohorts. Regarding this clone: Its specificity is not known.

Measured with immunoSEQ multiplex PCR; TCRdb has only the in-frame clones, and not every one. The sample contains tens of thousands of clones, approximately 86% of which appear only once. Trimming took 0 bases from V and 5 from J, leaving 7 bases between them. Per germline, CDR1 MNHNY and CDR2 SVGAGI (reference sequence). CDR3 length: 13 amino acids. The source of this sequence is a human donor with classical Hodgkin lymphoma. The chain joins TRBV6-6 to TRBJ1-1, with unresolved D. The sample in question was peripheral blood mononuclear cells (PBMCs), obtained before the fourth cycle of nivolumab. CDR3 protein: CASSYSRETEAFF. DNA for the CDR3: TGTGCCAGCAGTTACTCGCGGGAAACTGAAGCTTTCTTT.